Sequencing of this TCR beta chain was carried out in a study of cytomegalovirus exposure and HLA in healthy donors. Findings of the study overall: A later analysis reportedly found fewer N-insertions in an Asian-associated ancestry cluster than the roughly 670-donor mean.

PCR amplification relied on 60 Vbeta primers (plus 13 Jbeta primers). Per the original data handling: A later analysis tallied 80 million or so unique TCR beta chains, some 10 million of them shared. Libraries were prepared by immunoSEQ multiplex PCR; TCRdb keeps only in-frame clonotypes and omits some of them. V and J calls and clone size are those listed in that table; D and trimming were worked out from the DNA. The sample shows over 65,000 clones, around 77% of them seen only once. Trimming stripped 2 bases from V and 4 bases from J, with 3 bases between. The CDR3 is made up of 12 amino acids. Germline assignment: CDR1 MNHEY and CDR2 SVGAGI. Worth noting for this clone: Antigen unknown.

Input material: PBMCs. The TCR was taken from a man between 50 and 59 years old in good health and CMV-seronegative. This chain uses TRBV6-5 with TRBJ1-5, with unresolved D. The CDR3 region has the DNA TGTGCCAGCAGTTACCTTAATCAGCCCCAGCATTTT. Translating gives CASSYLNQPQHF.